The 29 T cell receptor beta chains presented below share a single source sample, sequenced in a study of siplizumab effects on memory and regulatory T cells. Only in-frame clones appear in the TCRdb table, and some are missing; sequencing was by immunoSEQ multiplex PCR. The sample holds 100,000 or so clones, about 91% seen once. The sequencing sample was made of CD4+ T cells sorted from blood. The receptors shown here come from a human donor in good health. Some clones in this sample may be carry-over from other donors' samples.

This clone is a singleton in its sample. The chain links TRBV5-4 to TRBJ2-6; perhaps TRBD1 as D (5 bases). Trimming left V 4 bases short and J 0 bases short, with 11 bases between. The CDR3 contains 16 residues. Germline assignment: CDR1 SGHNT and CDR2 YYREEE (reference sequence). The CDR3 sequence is CASSRGLPSGANVLTF. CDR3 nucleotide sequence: TGTGCCAGCAGCAGGGGCTTGCCCTCTGGGGCCAACGTCCTGACTTTC. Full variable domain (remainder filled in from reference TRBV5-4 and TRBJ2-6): ETGVTQSPTHLIKTRGQQVTLRCSSQSGHNTVSWYQQALGQGPQFIFQYYREEENGRGNFPPRFSGLQFPNYSSELNVNALELDDSALYLCASSRGLPSGANVLTFGAGSRLTVL.

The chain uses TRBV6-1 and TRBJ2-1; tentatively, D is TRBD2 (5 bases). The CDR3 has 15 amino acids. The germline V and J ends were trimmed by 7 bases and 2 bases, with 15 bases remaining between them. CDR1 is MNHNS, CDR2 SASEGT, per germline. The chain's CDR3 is CASIRREVAYNEQFF. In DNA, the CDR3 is TGTGCCAGCATTCGCCGGGAAGTAGCCTACAATGAGCAGTTCTTC.

In nucleotides, the CDR3 is TGTGCCAGCAGCCTAACCGGGACAGACTACGAGCAGTACTTC. Its protein is CASSLTGTDYEQYF. The genes are TRBV5-6 and TRBJ2-7; TRBD1 aligns across 7 bases. The V gene end was trimmed by 4 bases and the J gene end by 3 bases; junction bases not matched to a gene: 7. The CDR3 spans 14 residues. Germline CDR1 reads SGHDT; CDR2 reads YYEEEE. The full variable domain, its missing parts supplied by reference TRBV5-6 and TRBJ2-7, is DAGVTQSPTHLIKTRGQQVTLRCSPKSGHDTVSWYQQALGQGPQFIFQYYEEEERQRGNFPDRFSGHQFPNYSSELNVNALLLGDSALYLCASSLTGTDYEQYFGPGTRLTVT.

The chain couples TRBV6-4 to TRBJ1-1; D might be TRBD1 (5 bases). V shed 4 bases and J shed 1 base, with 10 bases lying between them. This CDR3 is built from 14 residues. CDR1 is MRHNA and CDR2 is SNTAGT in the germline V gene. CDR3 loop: CASSVTVENTEAFF. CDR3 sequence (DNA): TGTGCCAGCAGTGTGACAGTAGAGAACACTGAAGCTTTCTTT.

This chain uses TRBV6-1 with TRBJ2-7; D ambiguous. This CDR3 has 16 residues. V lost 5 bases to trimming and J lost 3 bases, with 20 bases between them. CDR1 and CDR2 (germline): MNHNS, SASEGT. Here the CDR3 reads CASSKDSWTRYYEQYF. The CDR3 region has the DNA TGTGCCAGCAGTAAAGATTCGTGGACGAGGTACTACGAGCAGTACTTC.

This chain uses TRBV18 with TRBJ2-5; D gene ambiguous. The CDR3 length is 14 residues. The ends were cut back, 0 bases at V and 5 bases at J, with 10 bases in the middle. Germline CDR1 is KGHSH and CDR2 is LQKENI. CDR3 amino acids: CASSPPAQWETQYF. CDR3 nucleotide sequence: TGTGCCAGCTCACCACCAGCGCAATGGGAGACCCAGTACTTC.

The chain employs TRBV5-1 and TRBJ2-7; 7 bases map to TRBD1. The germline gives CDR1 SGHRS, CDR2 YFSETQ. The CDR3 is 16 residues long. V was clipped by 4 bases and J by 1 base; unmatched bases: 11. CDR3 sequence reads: CASSRPRDRESYEQYF. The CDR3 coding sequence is TGCGCCAGCAGCCGCCCCAGAGACAGGGAATCCTACGAGCAGTACTTC.

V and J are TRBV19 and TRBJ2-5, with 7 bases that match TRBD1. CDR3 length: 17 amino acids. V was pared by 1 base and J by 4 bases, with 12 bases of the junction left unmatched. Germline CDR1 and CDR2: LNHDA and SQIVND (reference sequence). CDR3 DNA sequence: TGTGCCAGTAGTATAGGGGCCACAGGGGCCGGAGGAGAGACCCAGTACTTC. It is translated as CASSIGATGAGGETQYF.

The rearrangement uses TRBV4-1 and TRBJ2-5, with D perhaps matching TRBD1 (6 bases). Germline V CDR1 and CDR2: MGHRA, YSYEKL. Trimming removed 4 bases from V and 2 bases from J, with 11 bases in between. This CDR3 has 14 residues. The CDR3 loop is CASSLGTQQETQYF. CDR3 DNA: TGCGCCAGCAGCCTGGGGACACAGCAAGAGACCCAGTACTTC.

CDR3 sequence: CATAHEQYF. The DNA for the CDR3 is TGTGCCACCGCGCACGAGCAGTACTTC. The chain employs TRBV28 and TRBJ2-7; D gene unclear. The germline gives CDR1 MDHEN, CDR2 SYDVKM. V was pared by 10 bases and J by 5 bases, with 6 bases between. This CDR3 spans 9 amino acids.

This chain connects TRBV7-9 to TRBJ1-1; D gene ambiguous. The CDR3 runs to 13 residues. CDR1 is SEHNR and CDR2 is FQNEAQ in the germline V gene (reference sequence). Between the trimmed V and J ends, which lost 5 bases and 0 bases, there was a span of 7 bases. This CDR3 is CASSPRMNTEAFF. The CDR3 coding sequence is TGTGCCAGCAGCCCCCGAATGAACACTGAAGCTTTCTTT.

The CDR3 sequence is CASSEGAGAQYEQYF. CDR3 coding DNA: TGCGCCAGCAGTGAAGGAGCGGGAGCTCAGTACGAGCAGTACTTC. The rearrangement joins TRBV10-1 to TRBJ2-7; 8 bases line up with TRBD2. The CDR3 runs 15 residues. The germline gives CDR1 WNHNN, CDR2 SYGVQD (reference sequence). The J segment lost 4 bases and the V segment lost 3 bases, leaving 8 bases of the junction unmatched.

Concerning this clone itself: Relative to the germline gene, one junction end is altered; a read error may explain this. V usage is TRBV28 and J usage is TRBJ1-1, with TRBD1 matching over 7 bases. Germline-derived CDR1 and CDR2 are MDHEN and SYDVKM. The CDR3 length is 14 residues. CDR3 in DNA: TGTGCCAGCGGTTTGGTCGGGACAGTAGAGGAAGCTTTCTTT. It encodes CASGLVGTVEEAFF.

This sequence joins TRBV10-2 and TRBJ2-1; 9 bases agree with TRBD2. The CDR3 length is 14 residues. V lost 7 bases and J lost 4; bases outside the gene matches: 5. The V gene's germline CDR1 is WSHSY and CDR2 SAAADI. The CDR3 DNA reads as TGCGCCAGCACAACAACTAGCGGGTACAATGAGCAGTTCTTC. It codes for CASTTTSGYNEQFF.

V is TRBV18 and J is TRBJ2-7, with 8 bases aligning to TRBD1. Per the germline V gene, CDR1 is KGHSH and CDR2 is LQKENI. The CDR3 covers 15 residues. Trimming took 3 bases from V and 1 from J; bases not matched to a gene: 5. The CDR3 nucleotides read TGTGCCAGCTCACCCGGACAGGGTAGATCCTACGAGCAGTACTTC. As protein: CASSPGQGRSYEQYF. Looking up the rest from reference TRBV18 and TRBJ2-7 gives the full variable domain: NAGVMQNPRHLVRRRGQEARLRCSPMKGHSHVYWYRQLPEEGLKFMVYLQKENIIDESGMPKERFSAEFPKEGPSILRIQQVVRGDSAAYFCASSPGQGRSYEQYFGPGTRLTVT.

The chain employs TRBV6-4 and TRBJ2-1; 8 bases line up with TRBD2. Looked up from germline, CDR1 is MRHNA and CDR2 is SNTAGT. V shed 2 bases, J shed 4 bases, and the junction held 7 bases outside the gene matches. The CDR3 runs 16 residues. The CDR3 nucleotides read TGTGCCAGCAGTGACACGCTGCTAGCGGGTTACAATGAGCAGTTCTTC. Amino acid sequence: CASSDTLLAGYNEQFF.

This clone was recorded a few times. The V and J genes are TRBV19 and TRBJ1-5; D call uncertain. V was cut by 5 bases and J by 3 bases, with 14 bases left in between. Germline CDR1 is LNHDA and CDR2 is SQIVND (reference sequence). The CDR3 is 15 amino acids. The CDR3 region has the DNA TGTGCCAGTAGTTTTACGGACGGATTCAATCAGCCCCAGCATTTT. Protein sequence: CASSFTDGFNQPQHF.

This CDR3 reads CASSYRDRNYGYTF. The CDR3 coding sequence is TGTGCCAGCAGCTACCGGGACAGGAACTATGGCTACACCTTC. The chain couples TRBV5-6 to TRBJ1-2, with TRBD1 identical over 8 bases. There are 14 residues in the CDR3. Germline CDR1 is SGHDT and CDR2 is YYEEEE. V dropped 3 bases and J dropped 2; count of bases not matched to a gene: 3. Full variable domain (remainder filled in from reference TRBV5-6 and TRBJ1-2): DAGVTQSPTHLIKTRGQQVTLRCSPKSGHDTVSWYQQALGQGPQFIFQYYEEEERQRGNFPDRFSGHQFPNYSSELNVNALLLGDSALYLCASSYRDRNYGYTFGSGTRLTVV.

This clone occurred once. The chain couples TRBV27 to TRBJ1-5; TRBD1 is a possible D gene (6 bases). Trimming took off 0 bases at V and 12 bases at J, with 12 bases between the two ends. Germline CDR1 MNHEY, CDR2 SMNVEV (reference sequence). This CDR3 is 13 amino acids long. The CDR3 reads CASSLSIRGLQHF. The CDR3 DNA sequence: TGTGCCAGCAGTTTATCGATCCGGGGGCTCCAGCATTTT.

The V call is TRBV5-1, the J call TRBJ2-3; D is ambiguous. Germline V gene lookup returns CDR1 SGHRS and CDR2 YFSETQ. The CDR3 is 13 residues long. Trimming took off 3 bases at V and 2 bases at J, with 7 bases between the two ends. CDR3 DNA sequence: TGCGCCAGCAGCTCGGGTTCCACAGATACGCAGTATTTT. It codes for CASSSGSTDTQYF.

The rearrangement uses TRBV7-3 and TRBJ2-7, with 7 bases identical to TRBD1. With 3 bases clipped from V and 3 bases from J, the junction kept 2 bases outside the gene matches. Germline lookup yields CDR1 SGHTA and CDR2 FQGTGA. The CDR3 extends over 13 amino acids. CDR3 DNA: TGTGCCAGCAGCTTCGGGGACAGCTACGAGCAGTACTTC. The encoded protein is CASSFGDSYEQYF. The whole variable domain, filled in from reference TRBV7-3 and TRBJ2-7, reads GAGVSQTPSNKVTEKGKYVELRCDPISGHTALYWYRQSLGQGPEFLIYFQGTGAADDSGLPNDRFFAVRPEGSVSTLKIQRTERGDSAVYLCASSFGDSYEQYFGPGTRLTVT.

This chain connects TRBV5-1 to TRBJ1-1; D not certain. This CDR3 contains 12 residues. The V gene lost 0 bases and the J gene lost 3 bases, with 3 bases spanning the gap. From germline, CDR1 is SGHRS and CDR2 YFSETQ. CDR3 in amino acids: CASSLDYTEAFF. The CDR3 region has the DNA TGCGCCAGCAGCTTGGATTACACTGAAGCTTTCTTT. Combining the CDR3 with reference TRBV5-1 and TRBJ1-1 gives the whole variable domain KAGVTQTPRYLIKTRGQQVTLSCSPISGHRSVSWYQQTPGQGLQFLFEYFSETQRNKGNFPGRFSGRQFSNSRSEMNVSTLELGDSALYLCASSLDYTEAFFGQGTRLTVV.

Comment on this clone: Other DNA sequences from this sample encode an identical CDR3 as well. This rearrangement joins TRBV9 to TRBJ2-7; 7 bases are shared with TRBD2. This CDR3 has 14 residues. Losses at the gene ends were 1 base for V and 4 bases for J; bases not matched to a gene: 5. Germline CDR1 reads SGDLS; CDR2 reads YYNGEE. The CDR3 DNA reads TGTGCCAGCAGCGTATCCCCTAGCGGTTACGAGCAGTACTTC. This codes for CASSVSPSGYEQYF.

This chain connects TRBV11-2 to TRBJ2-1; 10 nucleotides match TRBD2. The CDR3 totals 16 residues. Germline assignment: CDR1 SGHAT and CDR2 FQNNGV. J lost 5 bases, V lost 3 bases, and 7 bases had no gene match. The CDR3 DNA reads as TGTGCCAGCAGCTTGGACCATAGCGGGAGGAACAATGAGCAGTTCTTC. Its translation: CASSLDHSGRNNEQFF.

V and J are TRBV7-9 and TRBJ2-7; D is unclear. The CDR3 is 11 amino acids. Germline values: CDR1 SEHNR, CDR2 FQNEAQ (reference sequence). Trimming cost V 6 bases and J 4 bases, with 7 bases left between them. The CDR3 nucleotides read TGTGCCAGCAGTCCGGTTTACGAGCAGTACTTC. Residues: CASSPVYEQYF.

CDR3 nucleotide sequence: TGTGCCAGCAGCGTAGACCGCTGGAACACTGAAGCTTTCTTT. Protein sequence: CASSVDRWNTEAFF. The genes are TRBV9 and TRBJ1-1; D unresolved. The CDR3 runs to 14 residues. The germline CDR1 and CDR2 sequences are SGDLS and YYNGEE. Deletions cut 0 bases from V and 1 base from J, with 7 bases between. The entire variable domain, with the rest obtained from reference TRBV9 and TRBJ1-1, is as follows: DSGVTQTPKHLITATGQRVTLRCSPRSGDLSVYWYQQSLDQGLQFLIQYYNGEERAKGNILERFSAQQFPDLHSELNLSSLELGDSALYFCASSVDRWNTEAFFGQGTRLTVV.

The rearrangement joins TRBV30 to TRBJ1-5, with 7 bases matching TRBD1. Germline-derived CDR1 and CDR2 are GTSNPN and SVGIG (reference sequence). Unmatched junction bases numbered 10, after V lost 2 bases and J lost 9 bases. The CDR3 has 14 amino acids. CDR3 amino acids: CAWSKQGITWPQHF. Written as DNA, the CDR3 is TGTGCCTGGAGTAAACAGGGGATTACATGGCCCCAGCATTTT.

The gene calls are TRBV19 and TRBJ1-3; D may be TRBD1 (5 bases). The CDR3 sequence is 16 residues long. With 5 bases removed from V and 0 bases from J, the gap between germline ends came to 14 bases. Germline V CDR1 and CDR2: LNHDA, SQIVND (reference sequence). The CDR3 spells CASSPDRLSSGNTIYF. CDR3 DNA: TGTGCCAGTAGTCCCGACAGACTGAGCTCTGGAAACACCATATATTTT.

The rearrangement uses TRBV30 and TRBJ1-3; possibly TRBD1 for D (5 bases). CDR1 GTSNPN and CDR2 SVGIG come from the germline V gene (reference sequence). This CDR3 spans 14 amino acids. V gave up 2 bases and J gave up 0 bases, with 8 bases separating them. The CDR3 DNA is TGTGCCTGGAGTCGCGACAGCTCTGGAAACACCATATATTTT. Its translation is CAWSRDSSGNTIYF.